Shown below are 19 T cell receptor beta chains from a single sample sequenced in a study of naive and memory T cell subsets. Two oligonucleotides, mixed equimolar, formed the beta constant-region primer covering TRBC1 and TRBC2. Four rounds of PCR amplified the ligated cDNA using nested alpha and beta constant-region primers plus SP2. TCRdb re-called the UMI-ligation and nested PCR reads with MiXCR, one entry per CDR3 protein. The repertoire includes over 80,000 distinct CDR3 sequences, approximately 10% of them detected once, and around 0.13% sits in the top ten. General observations from the study: Especially in CD8 cells, naive repertoires contained a few larger clonotypes, possibly CD45RA-re-expressing memory cells.

Their cognate antigens are unknown. The sequenced material came from naive CD4+ T cells from blood. The source is a human donor in good health.

The chain employs TRBV7-3 and TRBJ2-5; weak D call: TRBD2 (6 bases). Germline CDR1 SGHTA, CDR2 FQGTGA. The germline V and J ends were trimmed by 3 bases and 5 bases, with 16 bases remaining between them. This CDR3 has 15 residues. The CDR3 loop is CASSLSEGRMETQYF. DNA of the CDR3: TGTGCCAGCAGCTTGTCGGAGGGCAGAATGGAGACCCAGTACTTC.

This chain uses TRBV7-9 with TRBJ1-2; possible D gene TRBD1, 5 bases. The CDR3 is made up of 14 amino acids. V lost 5 bases and J 2 bases, leaving 12 bases between the germline ends. Germline V lookup: CDR1 SEHNR, CDR2 FQNEAQ (reference sequence). CDR3 sequence (DNA): TGTGCCAGCAGCAACTGGGGACTCAACTATGGCTACACCTTC. This encodes CASSNWGLNYGYTF.

The chain joins TRBV2 to TRBJ2-6, with D hard to call. The CDR3 is 14 amino acids. Trimming shortened V by 7 bases and J by 2 bases, and 9 bases separated the two germline ends. Germline values: CDR1 SNHLY, CDR2 FYNNEI. CDR3 sequence: CASIGPTGANVLTF. The CDR3 DNA sequence: TGTGCCAGCATCGGACCTACTGGGGCCAACGTCCTGACTTTC.

This clonotype was seen only a few times. The chain joins TRBV28 to TRBJ1-1, with D unresolved. This CDR3 comprises 12 residues. V shed 7 bases and J shed 1 base, with 7 bases lying between them. The germline V gene encodes CDR1 MDHEN and CDR2 SYDVKM. CDR3 nucleotides: TGTGCCAGCAAAGCGGGGAACACTGAAGCTTTCTTT. Translating gives CASKAGNTEAFF.

V is TRBV7-2 and J is TRBJ1-2; TRBD1 matches 7 bases. The CDR3 loop spans 14 amino acids. Germline CDR1 and CDR2: SGHTA and FQGNSA. Trimming removed 4 bases from V and 4 bases from J; junction bases left unmatched: 6. The CDR3 DNA sequence: TGTGCCAGCAGCTCGAGGGGGCAAGGCTATGGCTACACCTTC. Protein sequence: CASSSRGQGYGYTF.

This clonotype was counted a few times. This sequence joins TRBV4-3 and TRBJ2-5, with 10 bases matching TRBD2. This CDR3 is 18 amino acids long. The junction had 11 bases not matched to a gene; V was cut back by 2 bases and J by 2 bases. Germline-derived CDR1 and CDR2 are LGHNA and YSLEER. CDR3 amino acids: CASSQSASLAGAQETQYF. The CDR3 DNA sequence: TGCGCCAGCAGCCAATCAGCTAGTCTAGCGGGGGCTCAAGAGACCCAGTACTTC.

The chain combines TRBV20-1 with TRBJ2-7, with no clear D. Germline V gene sequence: CDR1 DFQATT, CDR2 SNEGSKA (reference sequence). The CDR3 length is 13 residues. Trimming removed 5 bases from V and 2 bases from J, with 13 bases in between. CDR3 residues: CSASNGPTYEQYF. In nucleotides, the CDR3 is TGCAGTGCTTCGAACGGACCTACCTACGAGCAGTACTTC.

In its sample, this clonotype was seen many times. In DNA form, the CDR3 reads TGTGCCAGCAGAGACAGGGGGCCCTACAATGAGCAGTTCTTC. Translation gives CASRDRGPYNEQFF. The chain employs TRBV7-8 and TRBJ2-1; 10 positions match TRBD1. The germline V gene has CDR1 SGHVS and CDR2 FQNEAQ. The CDR3 totals 14 residues. V lost 6 bases and J lost 2; bases outside the gene matches: 1.

This clonotype was recorded many times. The V call is TRBV5-1, the J call TRBJ2-1; D is uncertain. This CDR3 spans 15 amino acids. V was clipped by 3 bases and J by 0 bases, with 10 bases between them. The germline V gene encodes CDR1 SGHRS and CDR2 YFSETQ. In DNA form, the CDR3 reads TGCGCCAGCAGCTCCCAAAGTCCCTCCTACAATGAGCAGTTCTTC. Its protein is CASSSQSPSYNEQFF.

The rearrangement joins TRBV6-6 to TRBJ1-1; D is unresolved. Trimming stripped 2 bases from V and 3 bases from J, with 7 bases between. This CDR3 is 13 amino acids long. CDR1 MNHNY and CDR2 SVGAGI come from the germline V gene (reference sequence). The CDR3 DNA reads as TGTGCCAGCAGTTACCGAACTTACACTGAAGCTTTCTTT. Its translation: CASSYRTYTEAFF.

This clonotype was recorded many times. V gene TRBV6-5 combines with J gene TRBJ1-1; unclear D gene. Germline V gene sequence: CDR1 MNHEY, CDR2 SVGAGI. V dropped 7 bases and J dropped 0 bases, with 12 bases sitting between them. The CDR3 has 14 residues. CDR3 sequence: CASMSGRLNTEAFF. CDR3 nucleotide sequence: TGTGCCAGCATGTCCGGCAGACTGAACACTGAAGCTTTCTTT.

The V and J genes are TRBV7-2 and TRBJ2-3; 8 nucleotides align to TRBD2. The germline V gene has CDR1 SGHTA and CDR2 FQGNSA. The junction had 11 bases not matched to a gene; V was cut back by 3 bases and J by 0 bases. The CDR3 has 18 residues. The CDR3 region has the DNA TGTGCCAGCAGCTTTCTTGGGATTAGCGGGGCGAGCACAGATACGCAGTATTTT. It is translated as CASSFLGISGASTDTQYF.

V is TRBV20-1 and J is TRBJ2-1; D is possibly TRBD1 (5 bases). Germline assignment: CDR1 DFQATT and CDR2 SNEGSKA (reference sequence). The V end lost 1 base, the J end lost 6 bases, and 13 bases lay between the germline ends. The CDR3 runs to 14 residues. This CDR3 is CSARADNTVNEQFF. Written as DNA, the CDR3 is TGCAGTGCTAGAGCGGACAATACGGTCAATGAGCAGTTCTTC.

The chain is built from TRBV9 and TRBJ2-5; D gene ambiguous. Trimming removed 0 bases at V and 2 bases at J, with 11 bases between. Germline lookup yields CDR1 SGDLS and CDR2 YYNGEE. The CDR3 contains 15 residues. CDR3 region: CASSVVWARQETQYF. CDR3 DNA sequence: TGTGCCAGCAGCGTAGTATGGGCACGGCAAGAGACCCAGTACTTC.

The chain is built from TRBV19 and TRBJ1-2; no reliable D call. CDR3 length: 12 residues. Germline CDR1 and CDR2: LNHDA and SQIVND (reference sequence). V lost 3 bases and J lost 3, with 5 bases in between. CDR3 bases: TGTGCCAGTAGTATTTCGGACTATGGCTACACCTTC. Residues: CASSISDYGYTF.

This clonotype was picked up one time. A read error may explain this, as a much larger clone is one base away. CDR3 in amino acids: CSARVEGWITDTQYF. The CDR3 nucleotides read TGCAGTGCTAGAGTGGAGGGGTGGATCACAGATACGCAGTATTTT. The chain combines TRBV20-1 with TRBJ2-3, with D perhaps TRBD2 (6 bases). Trimming took 1 base from V and 2 from J, leaving 13 bases between them. The CDR3 covers 15 residues. Per the germline V gene, CDR1 is DFQATT and CDR2 is SNEGSKA (reference sequence).

This clonotype came up a few times. The chain employs TRBV18 and TRBJ2-7, with 8 bases fitting TRBD1. Germline lookup yields CDR1 KGHSH and CDR2 LQKENI. The CDR3 sequence is 14 residues long. With V trimmed by 8 bases and J by 2 bases, 8 bases remained unmatched. The CDR3 sequence: CASTAGTGAYEQYF. CDR3 nucleotide sequence: TGTGCCAGCACTGCCGGGACAGGCGCCTACGAGCAGTACTTC.

The sample holds a few counts of this clonotype. The gene calls are TRBV7-2 and TRBJ1-5; D gene unclear. Germline CDR1 and CDR2: SGHTA and FQGNSA. The CDR3 sequence is 15 residues long. V gave up 2 bases and J gave up 1 base, with 9 bases separating them. In nucleotides, the CDR3 is TGTGCCAGCAGCTTACGGCCGGAGAGCAATCAGCCCCAGCATTTT. Amino acid sequence: CASSLRPESNQPQHF.

Of note for this clonotype: The junction differs from germline at one of its ends, possibly a read error. The chain uses TRBV2 and TRBJ2-6, with D uncertain. The CDR3 runs to 16 residues. Germline V gene lookup returns CDR1 SNHLY and CDR2 FYNNEI. The CDR3 DNA sequence: TGTGCCAGCAGAGAAGATAGGAGCTCTGGGGCCAACGTCCTGACTTTC. This encodes CASREDRSSGANVLTF.